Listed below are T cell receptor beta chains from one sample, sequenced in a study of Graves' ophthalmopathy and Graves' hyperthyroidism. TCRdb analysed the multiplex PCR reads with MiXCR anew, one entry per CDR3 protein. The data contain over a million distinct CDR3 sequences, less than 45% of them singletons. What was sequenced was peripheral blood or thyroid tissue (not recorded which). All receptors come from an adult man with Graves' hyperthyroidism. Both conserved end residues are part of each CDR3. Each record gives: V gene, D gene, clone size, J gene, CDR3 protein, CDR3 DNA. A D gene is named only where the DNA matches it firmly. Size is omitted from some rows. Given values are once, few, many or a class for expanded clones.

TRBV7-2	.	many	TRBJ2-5	CASSLDSSVQYF	TGTGCCAGCAGCTTAGACAGCAGCGTCCAGTACTTC
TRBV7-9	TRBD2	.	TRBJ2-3	CASSLPFGGNTDTQYF	TGTGCCAGCAGCTTACCCTTCGGGGGGAACACAGATACGCAGTATTTT
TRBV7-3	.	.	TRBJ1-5	CASSCDKGGYSNQPQHF	TGTGCCAGCAGCTGCGACAAGGGGGGATATAGCAATCAGCCCCAGCATTTT
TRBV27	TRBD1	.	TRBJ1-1	CASSLLEAGGNTEAFF	TGTGCCAGCAGTTTATTGGAGGCAGGGGGGAACACTGAAGCTTTCTTT
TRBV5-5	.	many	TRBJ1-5	CASSSTDRGAQHF	TGTGCCAGCAGCTCGACAGACCGAGGAGCCCAGCATTTT
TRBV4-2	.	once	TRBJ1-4	CASSRGRREDNEKLFF	TGTGCCAGCAGCCGGGGAAGACGGGAGGATAATGAAAAACTGTTTTTT
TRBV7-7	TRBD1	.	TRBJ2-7	CASSQGQGQYEQYF	TGTGCCAGCAGCCAGGGACAGGGGCAGTACGAGCAGTACTTC
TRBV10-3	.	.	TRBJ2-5	CAISADGRAEETQYF	TGTGCCATCAGTGCCGACGGCAGGGCCGAGGAGACCCAGTACTTC
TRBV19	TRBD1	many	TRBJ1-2	CASSIEEGANYGYTF	TGTGCCAGTAGTATAGAGGAGGGGGCGAACTATGGCTACACCTTC
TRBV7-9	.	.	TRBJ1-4	CASSFSGLANEKLFF	TGTGCCAGCAGCTTTTCAGGGTTGGCTAATGAAAAACTGTTTTTT
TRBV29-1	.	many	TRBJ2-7	CSVAGDGSNYEQYF	TGCAGCGTTGCGGGGGACGGCTCCAACTACGAGCAGTACTTC
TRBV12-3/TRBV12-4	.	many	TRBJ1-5	CASSAYMESNQPQHF	TGTGCCAGCAGTGCATACATGGAAAGCAATCAGCCCCAGCATTTT
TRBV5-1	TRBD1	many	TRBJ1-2	CASSSGQGLSGYTF	TGCGCCAGCAGTTCGGGACAGGGGCTTTCTGGCTACACCTTC
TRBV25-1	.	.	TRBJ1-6	CASSENGGSGNSPLHF	TGTGCCAGCAGTGAAAACGGGGGCTCGGGTAATTCACCCCTCCACTTT
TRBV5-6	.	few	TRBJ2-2	CASSLAGWGDFGELFF	TGTGCCAGCAGCTTGGCGGGGTGGGGAGACTTCGGGGAGCTGTTTTTT
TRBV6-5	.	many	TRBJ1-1	CASSYLAAGTEAFF	TGTGCCAGCAGTTACCTAGCCGCAGGGACTGAAGCTTTCTTT
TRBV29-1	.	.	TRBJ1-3	CSGTDTGTSSGNTIYF	TGCAGCGGTACGGACACGGGAACGAGCTCTGGAAACACCATATATTTT
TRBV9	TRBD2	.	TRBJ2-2	CASSVPSGRNTGELFF	TGTGCCAGCAGCGTACCTAGCGGGAGGAACACCGGGGAGCTGTTTTTT
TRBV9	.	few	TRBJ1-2	CASSRSGRGDYGYTF	TGTGCCAGCAGCCGGAGCGGGAGGGGAGACTATGGCTACACCTTC
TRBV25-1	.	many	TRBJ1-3	CASSEIGSGNTIYF	TGTGCCAGCAGTGAGATTGGTTCTGGAAACACCATATATTTT
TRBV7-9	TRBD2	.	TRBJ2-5	CASSQALAGAPQQETQYF	TGTGCCAGCAGCCAAGCTCTAGCGGGAGCGCCTCAACAAGAGACCCAGTACTTC
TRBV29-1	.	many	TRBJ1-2	CSVGGQNGYTF	TGCAGCGTTGGTGGTCAAAATGGCTACACCTTC
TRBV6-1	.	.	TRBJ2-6	CASTTIQVSGANVLTF	TGTGCCAGCACCACAATCCAGGTCTCTGGGGCCAACGTCCTGACTTTC
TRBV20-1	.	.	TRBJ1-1	CSAESTRDTEAFF	TGCAGTGCTGAGAGCACTCGGGACACTGAAGCTTTCTTT
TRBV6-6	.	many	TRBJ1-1	CASREPTGSTEAFF	TGTGCCAGCAGGGAGCCGACAGGTTCGACTGAAGCTTTCTTT
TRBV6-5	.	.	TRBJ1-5	CASSILRNQPQHF	TGTGCCAGCAGTATACTGAGGAATCAGCCCCAGCATTTT
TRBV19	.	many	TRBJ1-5	CASSMGRVTYQPQHF	TGTGCCAGTAGTATGGGGAGGGTCACCTATCAGCCCCAGCATTTT
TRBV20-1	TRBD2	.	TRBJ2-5	CSARGGGLAGRGRETQYF	TGCAGTGCTAGAGGGGGGGGACTAGCGGGGCGAGGTAGGGAGACCCAGTACTTC
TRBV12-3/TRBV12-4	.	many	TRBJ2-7	CASRRQSAYEQYF	TGTGCCAGCAGGCGACAGAGCGCCTACGAGCAGTACTTC